This T cell receptor beta chain is from a study of T-cell reconstitution after alpha-beta-depleted transplantation in children. Unique molecular identifiers featured in how the TCRbeta library was prepared. TCRdb re-called the PCR reads with MiXCR, one entry per CDR3 protein. This sample has over 150,000 distinct CDR3 sequences, with 5.5% to 7% found just once. The germline CDR1 and CDR2 sequences are SEHNR and FQNEAQ (reference sequence). J gave up 4 bases and V 5 bases, and 8 bases lay outside the gene matches. The CDR3 loop spans 15 amino acids. This clonotype was detected ten times or more. Sample: PBMCs, taken before TCRalphabeta/CD19-depleted stem cell transplant. The sequence derives from a boy between 2 and 10 years old with acute lymphoblastic leukemia, due to receive a stem cell transplant. The rearrangement links TRBV7-9 to TRBJ2-5; 9 positions match TRBD1. CDR3 sequence reads: CASSRKDRGLETQYF. The CDR3, as DNA: TGTGCCAGCAGCCGTAAGGACAGGGGTTTAGAGACCCAGTACTTC.